This passage covers 6 T cell receptor beta chains from one sample sequenced in a study of CD8 T cells in Susac syndrome. RNA, at about 0.45 to 1 ug, was reverse transcribed with random hexamers. One entry per CDR3 protein, called by TCRdb with MiXCR from the immunoSEQ multiplex PCR reads. The sample includes 150,000 to 200,000 distinct CDR3 sequences, roughly 94% of them seen just once. Sequencing was carried out using CD4+ T cells from PBMCs. The receptors stem from a human donor in good health.

The chain is built from TRBV11-1 and TRBJ1-1; the D is unclear. Germline V CDR1 and CDR2: SGHAT, FQDESV (reference sequence). The CDR3 contains 10 residues. CDR3 DNA: TGTGCGGTTGGTAGCACTGAAGCTTTCTTT. It codes for CAVGSTEAFF. The whole variable domain, remainder taken from reference TRBV11-1 and TRBJ1-1, is EAEVAQSPRYKITEKSQAVAFWCDPISGHATLYWYRQILGQGPELLVQFQDESVVDDSQLPKDRFSAERLKGVDSTLKIQPAELGDSAMYLCAVGSTEAFFGQGTRLTVV.

The V gene is TRBV7-2, the J gene TRBJ2-5; D may be TRBD2 (6 bases). Germline CDR1 and CDR2: SGHTA and FQGNSA. The V and J ends lost 6 bases and 7 bases respectively, with 18 bases between them. The CDR3 runs to 14 residues. CDR3: CASRSPADGRTQYF. The DNA of the CDR3 is TGTGCCAGCAGGTCCCCAGCTGACGGGAGGACCCAGTACTTC. Supplemented by reference TRBV7-2 and TRBJ2-5, the full variable domain reads GAGVSQSPSNKVTEKGKDVELRCDPISGHTALYWYRQSLGQGLEFLIYFQGNSAPDKSGLPSDRFSAERTGGSVSTLTIQRTQQEDSAVYLCASRSPADGRTQYFGPGTRLLVL.

This clonotype was observed a single time. V and J are TRBV12-3 or TRBV12-4 and TRBJ2-7; 8 bases line up with TRBD2. V dropped 3 bases and J dropped 2; count of bases not matched to a gene: 9. CDR3 length equals 16 residues. The CDR3 is CASSFTSGGLPYEQYF. The CDR3 DNA reads TGTGCCAGCAGTTTTACTAGCGGAGGCTTACCCTACGAGCAGTACTTC.

The gene calls are TRBV20-1 and TRBJ1-1, with D possibly being TRBD1 (6 bases). There are 15 residues in the CDR3. Germline V gene lookup returns CDR1 DFQATT and CDR2 SNEGSKA (reference sequence). With 0 bases removed from V and 6 bases from J, the gap between germline ends came to 17 bases. CDR3 coding DNA: TGCAGTGCTAGAGATCGACGTCAGGGGCAAGCTGAAGCTTTCTTT. Translating it yields CSARDRRQGQAEAFF.

The chain combines TRBV30 with TRBJ1-3; D is perhaps TRBD1 (5 bases). Trimming shortened V by 0 bases and J by 0 bases, and 6 bases separated the two germline ends. CDR1 is GTSNPN, CDR2 SVGIG, per germline (reference sequence). The CDR3 is made up of 14 amino acids. CDR3 sequence: CAWSVGHSGNTIYF. In DNA form, the CDR3 reads TGTGCCTGGAGTGTAGGACACTCTGGAAACACCATATATTTT.

In this sample, this clonotype turned up once. The chain employs TRBV25-1 and TRBJ2-3; D unclear. The V and J ends lost 1 base and 4 bases respectively, with 6 bases between them. The CDR3 extends over 13 amino acids. CDR1 and CDR2 (germline): MGHDK, SYGVNS. In DNA form, the CDR3 reads TGTGCCAGCAGTGAATGGGCATCAGATACGCAGTATTTT. This sequence encodes CASSEWASDTQYF.